The clone carrying this T cell receptor beta chain appeared once. Its cognate antigen is unknown. The ends lost 0 bases at V and 9 bases at J; junction bases unmatched: 4. The CDR3 loop spans 13 amino acids. Looked up from germline, CDR1 is SGHTA and CDR2 is FQGNSA. This sample was included in a study of T cells in Graves' hyperthyroidism and ophthalmopathy. TCR beta CDR3 region amplification was performed from RNA transcripts. Carried out on the TCR CDR3, a first-round RT-PCR used the HTBI primer set. One entry per CDR3 protein results from TCRdb running MiXCR on the multiplex PCR reads. This table has fewer than 350,000 distinct CDR3 sequences, approximately 18% appearing once. Lactation, pregnancy, other autoimmune disease or uncontrolled infection excluded patients. Together with thyroid ultrasound, orbital computed tomography, serum thyroxine and TRAb, clinical symptoms were used for diagnoses. A roughly 10 ml volume of fresh peripheral blood provided the PBMCs.

The study, taken as a whole, reports: Researchers report that a 13 V-J model separated ophthalmopathy from stable hyperthyroidism.

The specimen was blood. The TCR sequence derives from a woman in her 40s with Graves' ophthalmopathy. V is TRBV7-2 and J is TRBJ2-7; TRBD1 aligns across 8 bases. Written as DNA, the CDR3 is TGTGCCAGCAGCTTAGCGCAGGACAGGGCGCAGTACTTC. This encodes CASSLAQDRAQYF.